A single sample is the source of the 26 T cell receptor beta chains below, sequenced in a study of spatial heterogeneity in lung cancer. Each CDR3 protein is one row after TCRdb ran MiXCR on the 5' RACE reads. The table lists 45,000 or so distinct CDR3 sequences, about 12% of them singletons. Time point noted: sample taken at primary tumor resection. Whole RNA, which was extracted from tumor, nontumor lung tissue or frozen PBMC, was sequenced without any cell sorting. The sequencing here drew on PBMCs, taken at surgery. These receptors were taken from a female donor with early-stage non-small cell lung cancer.

Only a few counts were recorded for this clonotype. The rearrangement uses TRBV7-7 and TRBJ2-1, with unresolved D. Germline CDR1 reads SSHAT; CDR2 reads FNYEAQ (reference sequence). CDR3 size: 13 residues. Between the trimmed V and J ends, which lost 1 base and 5 bases, there was a span of 6 bases. The CDR3 sequence: CASSLVTNNEQFF. DNA for the CDR3: TGTGCCAGCAGCTTAGTTACCAACAATGAGCAGTTCTTC.

This clonotype was observed at least ten times. The genes are TRBV6-6 and TRBJ1-1; D ambiguous. The V end lost 10 bases, the J end lost 2 bases, and 14 bases lay between the germline ends. This CDR3 contains 13 residues. CDR1 and CDR2 (germline): MNHNY, SVGAGI (reference sequence). CDR3 sequence (DNA): TGTGCCACCCTGACATTTCAAAACACTGAAGCTTTCTTT. Protein: CATLTFQNTEAFF.

V is TRBV5-1 and J is TRBJ1-6; D perhaps matches TRBD1 (6 bases). In germline, CDR1 is SGHRS, CDR2 YFSETQ. V lost 0 bases, J lost 0 bases, and 13 bases lay in between. This CDR3 spans 18 amino acids. The CDR3 loop is CASSLGDKGSSYNSPLHF. The DNA for the CDR3 is TGCGCCAGCAGCTTGGGGGACAAGGGGAGCTCCTATAATTCACCCCTCCACTTT. The full variable domain, with the rest looked up from reference TRBV5-1 and TRBJ1-6, is KAGVTQTPRYLIKTRGQQVTLSCSPISGHRSVSWYQQTPGQGLQFLFEYFSETQRNKGNFPGRFSGRQFSNSRSEMNVSTLELGDSALYLCASSLGDKGSSYNSPLHFGNGTRLTVT.

Concerning this clonotype itself: Compared with germline, one end of the junction differs, possibly owing to a read error. The CDR3 region is CATRRDWENNEQFF. The CDR3 DNA reads TGTGCCACCAGAAGAGATTGGGAAAACAATGAGCAGTTCTTC. V and J are TRBV15 and TRBJ2-1, with D unclear. The CDR3 has 14 amino acids. Germline V gives CDR1 LNHNV, CDR2 YYDKDF (reference sequence).

This clonotype has at least ten counts. This rearrangement joins TRBV28 to TRBJ1-6; D may be TRBD1 (6 bases). Germline V gene sequence: CDR1 MDHEN, CDR2 SYDVKM. CDR3 length equals 16 residues. The V end lost 7 bases, the J end lost 6 bases, and 19 bases lay between the germline ends. The CDR3 DNA reads TGTGCCAGCAAATCGCCACAGGGAAGCGGTAATTCACCCCTCCACTTT. This encodes CASKSPQGSGNSPLHF.

V is TRBV24-1 and J is TRBJ2-1; TRBD2 matches at 15 bases. The CDR3 is 19 amino acids. Germline lookup yields CDR1 KGHDR and CDR2 SFDVKD. Losses at the gene ends were 5 bases for V and 2 bases for J; bases not matched to a gene: 9. The CDR3 DNA is TGTGCCACCAGTGGCCGGACTAGCGGGGGGGCTCACGCCTACAATGAGCAGTTCTTC. The encoded protein is CATSGRTSGGAHAYNEQFF.

J is TRBJ1-5 and V is TRBV28; unclear D gene. Germline lookup yields CDR1 MDHEN and CDR2 SYDVKM. This CDR3 has 16 residues. V was trimmed by 5 bases and J by 4 bases, leaving 18 bases between them. In DNA form, the CDR3 reads TGTGCCAGCAGTCCCCCGGGTACTAGAGGTAATCAGCCCCAGCATTTT. As protein: CASSPPGTRGNQPQHF.

This clonotype occurred a few times. The chain employs TRBV6-5 and TRBJ1-2, with D perhaps matching TRBD1 (5 bases). CDR3 length: 12 amino acids. Germline assignment: CDR1 MNHEY and CDR2 SVGAGI. V was trimmed by 4 bases and J by 7 bases, leaving 10 bases between them. The CDR3, as DNA: TGTGCCAGCAGTTTGCAGGGAACTGGCTACACCTTC. Translating gives CASSLQGTGYTF.

The rearrangement joins TRBV6-1 to TRBJ2-1, with 8 bases identical to TRBD1. The junction had 10 bases not matched to a gene; V was cut back by 5 bases and J by 7 bases. The CDR3 runs 15 residues. Germline CDR1 is MNHNS and CDR2 is SASEGT. CDR3 loop: CASSKDRGVPNEQFF. In DNA form, the CDR3 reads TGTGCCAGCAGTAAAGACAGGGGTGTCCCTAATGAGCAGTTCTTC.

In the case of this clonotype: A read error may produce the germline difference seen at one junction end. This rearrangement joins TRBV7-7 to TRBJ2-2; 7 nucleotides line up with TRBD2. Per the germline V gene, CDR1 is SSHAT and CDR2 is FNYEAQ (reference sequence). This CDR3 has 13 residues. CDR3 coding DNA: TGTGCTAGCAGCTCAGCGGGAACCGGGGAGCTGTTTTTT. Its translation is CASSSAGTGELFF. The complete variable domain, with remaining parts taken from reference TRBV7-7 and TRBJ2-2, reads GAGVSQSPRYKVTKRGQDVTLRCDPISSHATLYWYQQALGQGPEFLTYFNYEAQPDKSGLPSDRFSAERPEGSISTLTIQRTEQRDSAMYRCASSSAGTGELFFGEGSRLTVL.

The V and J genes are TRBV7-9 and TRBJ1-1, with D perhaps matching TRBD1 (5 bases). Trimming shortened V by 2 bases and J by 7 bases, and 8 bases separated the two germline ends. The germline CDR1 and CDR2 sequences are SEHNR and FQNEAQ (reference sequence). This CDR3 comprises 12 residues. CDR3 nucleotide sequence: TGTGCCAGCAGCTTATCAGGGAGTGAAGCTTTCTTT. This translates into CASSLSGSEAFF.

This clonotype was counted only a few times. V gene TRBV4-2 combines with J gene TRBJ1-2; no definite D call. The length of the CDR3 is 14 residues. V was shortened by 4 bases and J by 8 bases, with 17 bases between the two germline ends. From germline, CDR1 is LGHNA and CDR2 YNFKEQ. The CDR3 loop reads CASSPELGISGYTF. CDR3 nucleotides: TGTGCCAGCAGCCCCGAGCTGGGGATATCCGGCTACACCTTC.

This clonotype was recorded at least ten times. The V gene is TRBV19, the J gene TRBJ1-3; no reliable D call. Germline CDR1 LNHDA, CDR2 SQIVND (reference sequence). Trimming pared 0 bases from V and 0 bases from J, leaving 15 bases between. The length of the CDR3 is 18 residues. CDR3 protein: CASSIDRRLPFSGNTIYF. The DNA for the CDR3 is TGTGCCAGTAGTATAGATCGTCGGCTGCCTTTCTCTGGAAACACCATATATTTT.

This clonotype came up a few times. The CDR3 loop is CASSLVPDTQYF. The CDR3 nucleotides are TGTGCCAGCAGCTTAGTTCCAGATACGCAGTATTTT. This rearrangement joins TRBV7-9 to TRBJ2-3; D unresolved. Germline assignment: CDR1 SEHNR and CDR2 FQNEAQ (reference sequence). Trimming removed 1 base from V and 4 bases from J, with 3 bases in between. The CDR3 loop spans 12 amino acids.

The genes are TRBV12-3 or TRBV12-4 and TRBJ2-3; D is unclear. V was cut by 5 bases and J by 0 bases, with 9 bases left in between. The CDR3 extends over 14 amino acids. This chain's CDR3 is CASSTVSSTDTQYF. CDR3 DNA: TGTGCCAGCAGTACTGTCAGTAGCACAGATACGCAGTATTTT.

The table lists this clonotype with many counts. The chain recombines TRBV7-8 with TRBJ2-1; TRBD2 aligns across 13 bases. V lost 1 base, J lost 4 bases, and 4 bases stayed unmatched. Germline V gene sequence: CDR1 SGHVS, CDR2 FQNEAQ. CDR3 length: 17 amino acids. For the CDR3, the DNA is TGTGCCAGCAGCTTAGGGACTAGCGGGGGTGGTTACAATGAGCAGTTCTTC. Amino acid sequence: CASSLGTSGGGYNEQFF.

This clonotype has at least ten counts. The rearrangement links TRBV2 to TRBJ1-1; TRBD1 matches at 9 bases. After removal of 4 bases from V and 0 bases from J, the junction contained 6 bases not matched to a gene. The germline V gene has CDR1 SNHLY and CDR2 FYNNEI. The CDR3 runs 16 residues. The DNA for the CDR3 is TGTGCCAGCAGTGCCGACAGGGGGGCTCTGAACACTGAAGCTTTCTTT. It specifies CASSADRGALNTEAFF.

This clonotype was observed a few times. V is TRBV7-9 and J is TRBJ2-3; TRBD2 matches at 16 bases. The CDR3 runs 18 residues. The germline V gene encodes CDR1 SEHNR and CDR2 FQNEAQ (reference sequence). V shed 5 bases, J shed 6 bases, and the junction held 11 bases outside the gene matches. Here the CDR3 reads CASSHPGLAGGIQDTQYF. CDR3 nucleotides: TGTGCCAGCAGCCACCCGGGACTAGCGGGGGGGATTCAGGATACGCAGTATTTT.

The rearrangement joins TRBV29-1 to TRBJ1-2, with a tentative D call TRBD1 (5 bases). The CDR3 totals 13 residues. Per germline, CDR1 SQVTM and CDR2 ANQGSEA. Deletions cut 3 bases from V and 6 bases from J, with 14 bases between. The CDR3 loop reads CSVDPATRDGYTF. The DNA of the CDR3 is TGCAGCGTTGACCCGGCCACCAGGGATGGCTACACCTTC.

This clonotype came up a few times. The rearrangement links TRBV4-2 to TRBJ2-1, with D maybe TRBD1 (5 bases). CDR3 length: 16 residues. Trimming left V 3 bases short and J 0 bases short, with 12 bases between. The germline CDR1 and CDR2 sequences are LGHNA and YNFKEQ. This chain's CDR3 is CASSHVRVYSYNEQFF. CDR3 sequence (DNA): TGTGCCAGCAGCCACGTCAGGGTTTACTCCTACAATGAGCAGTTCTTC.

V usage is TRBV3-1 and J usage is TRBJ1-1; possibly TRBD1 for D (5 bases). CDR3 size: 15 residues. The V gene's germline CDR1 is LGHDT and CDR2 YNNKEL (reference sequence). The V end lost 4 bases, the J end lost 4 bases, and 16 bases lay between the germline ends. The CDR3, as DNA: TGTGCCAGCAGCCGCAACCCAGGGCCCGGCACTGAAGCTTTCTTT. Amino acids: CASSRNPGPGTEAFF.

In this sample, this clonotype turned up a few times. V and J are TRBV11-2 and TRBJ2-5; 8 bases are a match to TRBD2. J lost 4 bases, V lost 3 bases, and 16 bases had no gene match. CDR1 SGHAT and CDR2 FQNNGV come from the germline V gene. CDR3 size: 18 residues. This CDR3 reads CASSLGRGGRGVSETQYF. The DNA for the CDR3 is TGTGCCAGCAGCTTGGGCCGGGGGGGCCGAGGAGTCTCAGAGACCCAGTACTTC. The variable domain in full, completed from reference TRBV11-2 and TRBJ2-5, reads EAGVAQSPRYKIIEKRQSVAFWCNPISGHATLYWYQQILGQGPKLLIQFQNNGVVDDSQLPKDRFSAERLKGVDSTLKIQPAKLEDSAVYLCASSLGRGGRGVSETQYFGPGTRLLVL.

V is TRBV14 and J is TRBJ1-1; 7 bases match TRBD1. The CDR3 totals 12 residues. V lost 6 bases to trimming and J lost 7 bases; unmatched junction nucleotides: 5. CDR1 is SGHDN and CDR2 is FVKESK in the germline V gene. The DNA for the CDR3 is TGTGCCAGCAGTGTACAGGGGTTTGAAGCTTTCTTT. Residues: CASSVQGFEAFF.

This clonotype was counted many times. CDR3 DNA sequence: TGTGCCAGCAGTGAGGCCAGGGGTTATCAGCCCCAGCATTTT. It specifies CASSEARGYQPQHF. The gene calls are TRBV6-1 and TRBJ1-5; tentative D call: TRBD1 (6 bases). The CDR3 totals 14 residues. CDR1 MNHNS and CDR2 SASEGT come from the germline V gene. V was shortened by 3 bases and J by 5 bases, with 11 bases between the two germline ends.

This clonotype has just a few counts. The V call is TRBV27, the J call TRBJ2-5; D uncertain. V dropped 5 bases and J dropped 9 bases, with 13 bases sitting between them. The CDR3 has 12 amino acids. Germline V gene sequence: CDR1 MNHEY, CDR2 SMNVEV (reference sequence). This CDR3 is CASSVGIRAQYF. The CDR3 DNA is TGTGCCAGCAGTGTTGGGATCCGGGCCCAGTACTTC.

This clonotype has ten or more counts. At one of its ends the junction is not consistent with the germline gene, which may arise from a read error. The rearrangement joins TRBV7-7 to TRBJ2-1; TRBD2 aligns across 14 bases. From germline, CDR1 is SSHAT and CDR2 FNYEAQ (reference sequence). The CDR3 extends over 15 amino acids. The CDR3 DNA is TGTGCTAGCAGCCCCGGACTAGCGGGGGGAAATGAGCAGTTCTTC. It encodes CASSPGLAGGNEQFF.